Presented here are 8 T cell receptor beta chains from one specimen sequenced in a study of OX40 agonist ivuxolimab in advanced cancers. This table comes from immunoSEQ multiplex PCR, and its TCRdb copy is limited to in-frame clones, with some not included. The sample carries 50,000 to 75,000 clones, about 87% recorded once. This material consisted of CD4+ or CD8+ T cells sorted from blood, taken in a trial of the OX40 agonist ivuxolimab. These receptors were collected from an adult with an advanced solid tumor such as melanoma, head and neck, liver or kidney cancer.

The genes are TRBV18 and TRBJ1-1, with D possibly being TRBD1 (5 bases). Germline values: CDR1 KGHSH, CDR2 LQKENI. The CDR3 runs to 13 residues. Trimming took off 4 bases at V and 3 bases at J, with 9 bases between the two ends. The CDR3 is CASSQGLDTEAFF. CDR3 sequence (DNA): TGTGCCAGCTCACAGGGGTTAGACACTGAAGCTTTCTTT.

The CDR3 loop reads CASGYRVREGDTQYF. CDR3 DNA sequence: TGTGCCAGCGGGTACAGGGTTAGGGAGGGAGATACGCAGTATTTT. The rearrangement links TRBV2 to TRBJ2-3; D possibly corresponds to TRBD2 (7 bases). Germline assignment: CDR1 SNHLY and CDR2 FYNNEI. The CDR3 length is 15 residues. V was trimmed by 8 bases and J by 5 bases, leaving 20 bases between them.

The gene calls are TRBV6-4 and TRBJ1-1; D perhaps matches TRBD1 (6 bases). Germline-derived CDR1 and CDR2 are MRHNA and SNTAGT. V lost 7 bases and J 5 bases, leaving 14 bases between the germline ends. This CDR3 has 13 amino acids. CDR3 amino acids: CASMNQGGTEAFF. In nucleotides, the CDR3 is TGTGCCAGCATGAATCAAGGGGGAACTGAAGCTTTCTTT.

The rearrangement links TRBV28 to TRBJ2-5; D gene unclear. This CDR3 has 10 amino acids. V was cut by 6 bases and J by 2 bases, with 1 base left in between. Germline CDR1 is MDHEN and CDR2 is SYDVKM. CDR3 sequence reads: CASRQETQYF. CDR3 DNA sequence: TGTGCCAGCAGACAAGAGACCCAGTACTTC.

The genes are TRBV29-1 and TRBJ2-3, with a tentative D call TRBD2 (6 bases). V was trimmed by 6 bases and J by 11 bases, leaving 18 bases between them. The CDR3 runs 12 residues. The germline V gene has CDR1 SQVTM and CDR2 ANQGSEA. CDR3 sequence reads: CSVEYSGGKQYF. The CDR3 nucleotides are TGCAGCGTCGAATATAGTGGGGGGAAGCAGTATTTT.

V and J are TRBV27 and TRBJ1-4; D gene unclear. The CDR3 has 18 amino acids. Germline CDR1 MNHEY, CDR2 SMNVEV (reference sequence). The V gene lost 0 bases and the J gene lost 5 bases, with 19 bases spanning the gap. Here the CDR3 reads CASSLSFGQLRMNEKLFF. In DNA form, the CDR3 reads TGTGCCAGCAGTTTATCTTTCGGTCAGTTGAGGATGAATGAAAAACTGTTTTTT.

The chain is built from TRBV19 and TRBJ1-2; D possibly corresponds to TRBD1 (5 bases). The CDR3 runs 16 residues. Germline-derived CDR1 and CDR2 are LNHDA and SQIVND (reference sequence). The germline V and J ends were trimmed by 8 bases and 4 bases, with 23 bases remaining between them. The DNA of the CDR3 is TGTGCCAGTTCCACAGTCCGGGGCTCTACGACCTATGGCTACACCTTC. Translation gives CASSTVRGSTTYGYTF.

This rearrangement joins TRBV6-6 to TRBJ1-1; unclear D gene. CDR3 size: 11 residues. Germline CDR1 is MNHNY and CDR2 is SVGAGI (reference sequence). V was cut by 10 bases and J by 3 bases, with 9 bases left in between. CDR3 sequence: CATQRDTEAFF. The CDR3 DNA is TGTGCCACTCAGCGGGACACTGAAGCTTTCTTT.